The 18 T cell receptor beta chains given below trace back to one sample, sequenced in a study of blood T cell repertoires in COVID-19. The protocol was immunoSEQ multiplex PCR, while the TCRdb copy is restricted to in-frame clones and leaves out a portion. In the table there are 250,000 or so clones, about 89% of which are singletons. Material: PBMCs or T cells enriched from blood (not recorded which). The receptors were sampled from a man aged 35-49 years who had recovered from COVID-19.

The CDR3 spells CAGGKETQYF. In DNA, the CDR3 is TGCGCCGGCGGGAAAGAGACCCAGTACTTC. The gene calls are TRBV10-1 and TRBJ2-5, with TRBD2 as a possible D gene (6 bases). The V end was cut by 11 bases, the J end by 3 bases, with 7 bases between. CDR1 and CDR2 (germline): WNHNN, SYGVQD (reference sequence). The CDR3 is made up of 10 amino acids.

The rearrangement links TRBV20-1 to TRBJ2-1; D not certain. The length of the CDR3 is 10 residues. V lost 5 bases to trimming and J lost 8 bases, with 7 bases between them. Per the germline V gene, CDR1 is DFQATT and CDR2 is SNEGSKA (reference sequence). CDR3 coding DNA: TGCAGTGCTTCCCGTTATGAGCAGTTCTTC. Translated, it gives CSASRYEQFF.

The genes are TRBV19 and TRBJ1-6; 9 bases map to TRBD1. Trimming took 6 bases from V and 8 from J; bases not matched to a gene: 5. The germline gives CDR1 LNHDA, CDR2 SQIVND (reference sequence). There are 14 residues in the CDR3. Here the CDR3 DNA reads TGTGCCAGTAGCACGGACAGGGGTCATTCACCCCTCCACTTT. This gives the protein CASSTDRGHSPLHF.

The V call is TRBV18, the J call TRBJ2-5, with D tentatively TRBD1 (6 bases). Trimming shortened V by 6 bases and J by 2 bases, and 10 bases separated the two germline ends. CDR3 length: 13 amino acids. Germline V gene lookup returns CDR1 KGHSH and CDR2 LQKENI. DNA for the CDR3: TGTGCCAGCTCCGGACAGTTACAAGAGACCCAGTACTTC. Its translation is CASSGQLQETQYF.

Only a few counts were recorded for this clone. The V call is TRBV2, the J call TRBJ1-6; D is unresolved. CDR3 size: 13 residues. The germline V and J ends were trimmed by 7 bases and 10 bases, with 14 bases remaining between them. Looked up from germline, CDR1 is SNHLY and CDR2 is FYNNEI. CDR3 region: CASILVSRSPLHF. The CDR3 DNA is TGTGCCAGCATTTTAGTTTCTCGGTCACCCCTCCACTTT.

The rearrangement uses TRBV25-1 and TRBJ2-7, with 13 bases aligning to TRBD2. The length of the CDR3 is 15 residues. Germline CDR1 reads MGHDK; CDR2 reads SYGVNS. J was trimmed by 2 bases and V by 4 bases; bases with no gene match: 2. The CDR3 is CASSVTSGRAYEQYF. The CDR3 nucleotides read TGTGCCAGCAGTGTAACTAGCGGGAGGGCCTACGAGCAGTACTTC.

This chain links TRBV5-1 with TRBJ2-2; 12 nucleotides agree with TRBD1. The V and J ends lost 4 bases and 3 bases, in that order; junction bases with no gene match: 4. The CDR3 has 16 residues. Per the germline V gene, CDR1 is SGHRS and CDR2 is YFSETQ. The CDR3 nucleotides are TGCGCCAGCAGCGAGGGGACAGGGGGCTACACCGGGGAGCTGTTTTTT. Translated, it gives CASSEGTGGYTGELFF.

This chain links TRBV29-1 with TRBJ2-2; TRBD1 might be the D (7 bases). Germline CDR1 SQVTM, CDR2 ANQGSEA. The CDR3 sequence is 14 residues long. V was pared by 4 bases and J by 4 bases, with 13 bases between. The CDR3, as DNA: TGCAGCGTTGGGGGGGACAGAGGCACCGGGGAGCTGTTTTTT. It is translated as CSVGGDRGTGELFF.

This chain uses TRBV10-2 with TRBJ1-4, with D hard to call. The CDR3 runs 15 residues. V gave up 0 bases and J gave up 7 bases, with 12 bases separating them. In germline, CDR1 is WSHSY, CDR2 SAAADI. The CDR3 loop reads CASSESFDSGEKLFF. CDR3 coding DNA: TGCGCCAGCAGTGAGTCTTTTGACTCGGGTGAAAAACTGTTTTTT.

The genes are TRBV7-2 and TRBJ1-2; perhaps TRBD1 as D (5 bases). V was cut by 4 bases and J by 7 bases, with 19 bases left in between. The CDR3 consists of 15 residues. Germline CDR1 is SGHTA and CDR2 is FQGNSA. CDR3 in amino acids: CASSSYPGTPTGYTF. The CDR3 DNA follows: TGTGCCAGCAGCTCCTACCCCGGGACTCCTACTGGCTACACCTTC.

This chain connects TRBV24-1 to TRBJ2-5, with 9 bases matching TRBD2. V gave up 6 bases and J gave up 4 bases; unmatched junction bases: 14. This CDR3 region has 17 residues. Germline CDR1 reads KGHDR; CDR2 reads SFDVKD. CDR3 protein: CATSIPLAGRQGETQYF. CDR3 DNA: TGTGCCACCAGTATCCCCCTAGCGGGACGTCAGGGAGAGACCCAGTACTTC.

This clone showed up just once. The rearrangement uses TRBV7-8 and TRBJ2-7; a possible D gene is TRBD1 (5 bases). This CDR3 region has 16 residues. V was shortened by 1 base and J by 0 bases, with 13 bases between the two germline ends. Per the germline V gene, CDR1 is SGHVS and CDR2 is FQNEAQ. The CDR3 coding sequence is TGTGCCAGCAGCTTAGGGCGACAGCCTGGCTCCTACGAGCAGTACTTC. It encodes CASSLGRQPGSYEQYF.

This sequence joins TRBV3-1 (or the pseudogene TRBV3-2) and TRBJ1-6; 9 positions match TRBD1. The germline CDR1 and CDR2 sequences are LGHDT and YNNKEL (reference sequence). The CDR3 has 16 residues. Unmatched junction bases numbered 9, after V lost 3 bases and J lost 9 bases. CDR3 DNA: TGTGCCAGCAGCCAGAACAGGGGGCGGATAGGTTCACCCCTCCACTTT. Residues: CASSQNRGRIGSPLHF.

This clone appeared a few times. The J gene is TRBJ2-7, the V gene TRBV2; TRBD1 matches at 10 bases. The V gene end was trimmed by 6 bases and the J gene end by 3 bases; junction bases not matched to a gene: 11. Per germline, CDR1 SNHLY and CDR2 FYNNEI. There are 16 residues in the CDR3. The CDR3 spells CASRRLGQGRLYEQYF. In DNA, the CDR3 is TGTGCCAGCAGGAGACTGGGACAGGGGAGGCTCTACGAGCAGTACTTC.

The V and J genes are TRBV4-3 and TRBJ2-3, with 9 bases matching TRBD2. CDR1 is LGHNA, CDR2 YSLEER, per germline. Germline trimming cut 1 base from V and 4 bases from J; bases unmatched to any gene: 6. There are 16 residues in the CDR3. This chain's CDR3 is CASSQVASGEPDTQYF. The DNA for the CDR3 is TGCGCCAGCAGCCAAGTGGCTAGCGGGGAGCCAGATACGCAGTATTTT.

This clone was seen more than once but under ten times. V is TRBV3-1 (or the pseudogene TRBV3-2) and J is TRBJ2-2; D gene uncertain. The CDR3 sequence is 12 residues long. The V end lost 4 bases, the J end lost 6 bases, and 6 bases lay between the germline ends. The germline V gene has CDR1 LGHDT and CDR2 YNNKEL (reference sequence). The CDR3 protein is CASSRGSGELFF. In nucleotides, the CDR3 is TGTGCCAGCAGCCGCGGTTCCGGGGAGCTGTTTTTT.

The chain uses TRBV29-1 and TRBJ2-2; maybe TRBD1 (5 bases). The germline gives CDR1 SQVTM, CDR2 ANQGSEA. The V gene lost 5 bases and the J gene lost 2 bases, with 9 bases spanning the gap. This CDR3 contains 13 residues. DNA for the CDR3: TGCAGCGTTTCAAGGGGTAACACCGGGGAGCTGTTTTTT. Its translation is CSVSRGNTGELFF.

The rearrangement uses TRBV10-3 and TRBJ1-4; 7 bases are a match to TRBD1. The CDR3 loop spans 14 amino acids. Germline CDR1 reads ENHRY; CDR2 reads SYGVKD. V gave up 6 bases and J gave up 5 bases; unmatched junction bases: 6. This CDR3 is CAIRREGANEKLFF. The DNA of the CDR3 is TGTGCCATCAGACGGGAGGGGGCGAATGAAAAACTGTTTTTT.